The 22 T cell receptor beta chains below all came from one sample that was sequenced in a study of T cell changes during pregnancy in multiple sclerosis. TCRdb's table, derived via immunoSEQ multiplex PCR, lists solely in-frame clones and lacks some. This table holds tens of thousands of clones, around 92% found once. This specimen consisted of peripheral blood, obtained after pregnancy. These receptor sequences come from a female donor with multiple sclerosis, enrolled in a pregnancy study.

Written as DNA, the CDR3 is TGTGCCAGCTCACCTTCGGGAGTGGGGCAGCCCCAGCATTTT. The encoded protein is CASSPSGVGQPQHF. The gene calls are TRBV18 and TRBJ1-5; D is unresolved. V lost 3 bases to trimming and J lost 7 bases, with 13 bases between them. The CDR3 has 14 residues. Germline CDR1 reads KGHSH; CDR2 reads LQKENI.

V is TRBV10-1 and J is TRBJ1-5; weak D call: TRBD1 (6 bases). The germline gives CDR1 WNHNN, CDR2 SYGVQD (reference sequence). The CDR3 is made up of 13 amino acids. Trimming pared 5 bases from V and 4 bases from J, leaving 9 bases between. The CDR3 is CASSSRGNQPQHF. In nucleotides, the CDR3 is TGCGCCAGCAGTTCCAGGGGAAATCAGCCCCAGCATTTT.

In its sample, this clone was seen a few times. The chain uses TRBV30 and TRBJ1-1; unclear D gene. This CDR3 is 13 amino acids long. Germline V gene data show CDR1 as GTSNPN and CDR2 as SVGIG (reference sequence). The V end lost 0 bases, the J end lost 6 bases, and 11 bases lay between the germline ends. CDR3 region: CAWSVDPGSEAFF. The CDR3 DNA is TGTGCCTGGAGTGTAGACCCAGGCTCTGAAGCTTTCTTT.

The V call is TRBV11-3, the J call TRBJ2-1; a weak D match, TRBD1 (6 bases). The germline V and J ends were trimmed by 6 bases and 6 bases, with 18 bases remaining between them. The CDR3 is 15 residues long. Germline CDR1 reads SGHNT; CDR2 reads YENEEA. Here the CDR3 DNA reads TGTGCCAGCAGTTATGGACCAGGGGCGCCCAATGAGCAGTTCTTC. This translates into CASSYGPGAPNEQFF.

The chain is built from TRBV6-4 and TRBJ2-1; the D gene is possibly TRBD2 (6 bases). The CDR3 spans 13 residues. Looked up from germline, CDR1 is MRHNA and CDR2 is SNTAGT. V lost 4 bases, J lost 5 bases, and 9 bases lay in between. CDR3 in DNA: TGTGCCAGCAGTGCCGGGAGCAACAATGAGCAGTTCTTC. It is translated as CASSAGSNNEQFF.

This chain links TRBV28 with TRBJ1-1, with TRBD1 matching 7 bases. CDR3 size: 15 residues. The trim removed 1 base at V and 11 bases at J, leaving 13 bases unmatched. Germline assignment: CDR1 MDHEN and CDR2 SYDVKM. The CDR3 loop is CASSLFETGPEAAFF. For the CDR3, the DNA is TGTGCCAGCAGTTTATTCGAGACAGGGCCGGAGGCGGCTTTCTTT.

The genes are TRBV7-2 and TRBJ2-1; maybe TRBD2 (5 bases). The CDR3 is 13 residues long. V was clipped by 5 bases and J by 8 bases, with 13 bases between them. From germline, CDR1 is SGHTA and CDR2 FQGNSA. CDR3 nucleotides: TGTGCCAGCAGCCAACGAGAGGGATATGAGCAGTTCTTC. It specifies CASSQREGYEQFF.

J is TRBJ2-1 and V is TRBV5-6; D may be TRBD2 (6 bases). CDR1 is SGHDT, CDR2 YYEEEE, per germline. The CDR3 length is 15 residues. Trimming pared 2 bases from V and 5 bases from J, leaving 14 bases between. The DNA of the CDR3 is TGTGCCAGCAGCTTTGGGTCGGGACTCGACAATGAGCAGTTCTTC. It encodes CASSFGSGLDNEQFF.

The CDR3 is CASSLAIGETQYF. CDR3 DNA: TGTGCCAGCAGCTTGGCCATCGGGGAGACCCAGTACTTC. The chain is built from TRBV5-5 and TRBJ2-5; D not certain. Germline loops: CDR1 SGHKS, CDR2 YYEKEE (reference sequence). The V gene lost 0 bases and the J gene lost 5 bases, with 8 bases spanning the gap. There are 13 residues in the CDR3. The full variable domain, its missing parts supplied by reference TRBV5-5 and TRBJ2-5, is DAGVTQSPTHLIKTRGQQVTLRCSPISGHKSVSWYQQVLGQGPQFIFQYYEKEERGRGNFPDRFSARQFPNYSSELNVNALLLGDSALYLCASSLAIGETQYFGPGTRLLVL.

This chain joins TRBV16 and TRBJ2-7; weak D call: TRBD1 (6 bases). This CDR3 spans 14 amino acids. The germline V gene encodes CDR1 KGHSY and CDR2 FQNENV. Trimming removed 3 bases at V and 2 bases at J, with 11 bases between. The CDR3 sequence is CASSQWDTAYEQYF. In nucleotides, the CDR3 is TGTGCCAGCAGCCAGTGGGACACCGCCTACGAGCAGTACTTC.

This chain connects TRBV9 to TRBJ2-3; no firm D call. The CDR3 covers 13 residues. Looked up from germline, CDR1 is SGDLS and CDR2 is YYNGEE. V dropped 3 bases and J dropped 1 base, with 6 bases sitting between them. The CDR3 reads CASSATGTDTQYF. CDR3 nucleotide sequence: TGTGCCAGCAGCGCAACGGGCACAGATACGCAGTATTTT.

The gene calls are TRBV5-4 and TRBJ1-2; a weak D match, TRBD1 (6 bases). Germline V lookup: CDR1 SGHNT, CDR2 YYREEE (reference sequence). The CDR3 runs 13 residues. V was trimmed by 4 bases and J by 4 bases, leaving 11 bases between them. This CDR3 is CASSRRDTYGYTF. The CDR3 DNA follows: TGTGCCAGCAGCAGACGGGACACCTATGGCTACACCTTC.

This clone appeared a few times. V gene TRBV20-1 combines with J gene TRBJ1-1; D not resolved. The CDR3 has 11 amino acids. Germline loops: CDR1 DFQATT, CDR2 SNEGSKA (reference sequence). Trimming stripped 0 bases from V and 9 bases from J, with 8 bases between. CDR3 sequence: CSAREVRQAFF. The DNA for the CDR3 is TGCAGTGCTAGAGAAGTCAGGCAAGCTTTCTTT.

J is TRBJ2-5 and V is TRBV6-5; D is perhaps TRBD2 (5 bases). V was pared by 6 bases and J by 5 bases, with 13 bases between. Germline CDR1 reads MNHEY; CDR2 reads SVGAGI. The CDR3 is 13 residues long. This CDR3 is CASRPLLEETQYF. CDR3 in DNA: TGTGCCAGCAGACCTCTACTAGAGGAGACCCAGTACTTC.

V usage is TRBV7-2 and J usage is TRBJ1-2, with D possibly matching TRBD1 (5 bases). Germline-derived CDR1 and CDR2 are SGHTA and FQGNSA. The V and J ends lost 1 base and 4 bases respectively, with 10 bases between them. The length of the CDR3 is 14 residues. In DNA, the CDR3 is TGTGCCAGCAGCTTAGATGGGGGGGGCTATGGCTACACCTTC. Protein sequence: CASSLDGGGYGYTF.

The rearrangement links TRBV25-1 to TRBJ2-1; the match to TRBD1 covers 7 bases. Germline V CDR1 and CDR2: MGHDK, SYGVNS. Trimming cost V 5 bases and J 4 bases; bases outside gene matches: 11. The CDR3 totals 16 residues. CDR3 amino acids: CASSPRQGRLYNEQFF. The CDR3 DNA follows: TGTGCCAGCAGTCCAAGACAGGGAAGACTTTACAATGAGCAGTTCTTC.

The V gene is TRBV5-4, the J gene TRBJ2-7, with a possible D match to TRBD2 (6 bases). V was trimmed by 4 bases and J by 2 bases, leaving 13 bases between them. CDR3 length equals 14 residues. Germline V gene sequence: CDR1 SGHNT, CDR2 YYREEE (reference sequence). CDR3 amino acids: CASSQWGGAYEQYF. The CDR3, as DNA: TGTGCCAGCAGCCAGTGGGGCGGGGCCTACGAGCAGTACTTC.

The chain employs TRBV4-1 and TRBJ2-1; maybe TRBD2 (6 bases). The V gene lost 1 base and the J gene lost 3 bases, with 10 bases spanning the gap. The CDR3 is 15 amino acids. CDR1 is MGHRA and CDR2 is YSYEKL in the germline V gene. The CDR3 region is CASSQVNSGYNEQFF. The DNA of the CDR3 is TGCGCCAGCAGCCAAGTGAATAGCGGCTACAATGAGCAGTTCTTC.

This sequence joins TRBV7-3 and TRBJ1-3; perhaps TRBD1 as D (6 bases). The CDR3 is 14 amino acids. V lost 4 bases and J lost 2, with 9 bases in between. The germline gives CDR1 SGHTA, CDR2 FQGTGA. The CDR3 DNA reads TGTGCCAGCAGCTCCGGGACAACTGGAAACACCATATATTTT. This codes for CASSSGTTGNTIYF.

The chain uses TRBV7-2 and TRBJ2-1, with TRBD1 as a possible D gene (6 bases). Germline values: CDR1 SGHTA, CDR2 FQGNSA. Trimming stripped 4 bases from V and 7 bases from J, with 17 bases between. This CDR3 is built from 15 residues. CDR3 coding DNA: TGTGCCAGCAGCTCGCAGGGGAGTATAGCTAATGAGCAGTTCTTC. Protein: CASSSQGSIANEQFF.

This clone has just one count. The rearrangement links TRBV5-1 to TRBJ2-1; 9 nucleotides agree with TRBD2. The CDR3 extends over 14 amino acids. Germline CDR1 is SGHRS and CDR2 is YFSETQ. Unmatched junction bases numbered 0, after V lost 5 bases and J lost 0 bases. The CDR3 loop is CASRLAGSYNEQFF. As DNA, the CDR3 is TGCGCCAGCAGACTAGCGGGCTCCTACAATGAGCAGTTCTTC.

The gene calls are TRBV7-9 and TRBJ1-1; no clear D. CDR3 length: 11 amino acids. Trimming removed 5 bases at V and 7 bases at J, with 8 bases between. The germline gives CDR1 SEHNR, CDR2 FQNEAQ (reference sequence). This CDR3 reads CASSTQLEAFF. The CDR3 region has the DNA TGTGCCAGCAGCACACAGCTTGAAGCTTTCTTT.